Detailed here is one T cell receptor (beta chain). There is no known antigen for this receptor. Base-call qualities are not available, and no considerably larger clone is one nucleotide away. This sample also contains other DNA sequences that code for the same CDR3. Library method: the immunoSEQ multiplex PCR assay. The TR loci were subjected to amplification by multiplexed PCR, for which V gene segments served as targets of the forward primers and J gene segments as targets of the reverse primers. Amplified CDR3 regions were sequenced on the Illumina HiSeq System. Per the authors' processing: Closely related reads were merged by a nearest-neighbour algorithm to remove PCR and sequencing errors and to collapse the data into unique sequences. Two measures summarised the repertoires: clonality, and T cell density, defined as TR molecules per amount of genomic DNA input. CDR3 amino acid sequences present in at least 80% of unsorted samples were defined as public TRs and were then tested for differential abundance between coeliac and control samples. Each lamina propria sample was queried against a list of 200 to 250 published gliadin-specific TRB sequences. Differences in clonality and density between disease groups were tested by Kruskal-Wallis tests, followed by Dunn post-tests. What TCRdb holds here is the immuneACCESS table cut down to in-frame rearrangements. Part of the clones is not present; checked against another copy, under half of the missing clones reflect an unresolved V gene, and the others are unexplained. The DNA was the basis for D and trimming; V, J and clone size are from that table. The sample table records about 4,000 clones; 59% of these occur just once. About 6% of the sample goes to the ten largest clones.

This sample was included in a study of coeliac disease (dated by TCRdb to between 2021 and 2024). Regarding the complete study: Because high-resolution HLA typing was not available, biased TRBV7-2 usage was examined as a proof of principle. The aim was to characterise TR repertoires of small intestinal T cells in active, refractory type I and gluten-free-diet-treated coeliac disease. The study applied next-generation sequencing of rearranged TRB and TRG CDR3 regions to small intestinal lymphocyte fractions from coeliac and non-coeliac patients. The full study included about 30 patients: around 22 with serologically confirmed coeliac disease and 8 controls with non-small intestinal disorders. TRB sequencing was successfully performed on samples from around 30 subjects, among which approximately 25 paired bulk unsorted intraepithelial and lamina propria cell samples were included. General study outcomes and caveats: Active coeliac intraepithelial and lamina propria samples had lower TRB and TRG repertoire clonality than controls, suggesting that diverse T cells were recruited. Published gliadin-specific TRB sequences turned up in about 55% of the 18 coeliac lamina propria samples, compared with only 1 of 6 controls. TRB repertoires were largely private; most amino acid sequences were unique to one sample, and V-gene usage did not differ significantly by disease group. High-purity fractions were not obtained when intraepithelial cells were separated from lamina propria cells, so cross-contamination between compartments was possible. The approach was considered by the authors to be unsuitable for unbiased detection of gliadin-specific T cells, as gliadin-specific T cells are scarce and rarely shared between patients.

V drops 6 bases and J drops 0 bases, leaving 9 bases in between. From its cysteine to its phenylalanine, the CDR3 spans 14 amino acids. The sequence is cut down to CDR3 DNA, 42 bases in frame from base 1. Based on the germline V gene (reference sequence), the CDR1 and CDR2 sequences are MNHNY and SVGAGI. Aliquots of 500,000 cells were frozen in DMSO/FBS in liquid nitrogen, and a single aliquot per fraction was used for sequencing. Endoscopy and small intestinal biopsy were performed in all 30 patients in the study. Once intraepithelial cells had been isolated, the leftover biopsy tissue was digested with collagenase to release lamina propria cells. Genomic DNA was extracted from frozen unsorted cell fractions using the Qiagen DNeasy blood extraction kit.

This sequence uses TRBV6-6 and TRBJ2-4; TRBD2 might be the D gene, on 6 matching bases. The material sequenced was lymphocytes from the gut lamina propria. The label giving this sample's cell subset or site can be read as: lamina propria cell (LPC) fraction of small intestinal biopsy. This clonotype was sampled from a man in his 70s without celiac disease. The CDR3 loop reads CASSDGGAKNIQYF. DNA sequence: TGTGCCAGCAGCGACGGGGGAGCCAAAAACATTCAGTACTTC.